Following are 11 T cell receptor beta chains from one sample sequenced in a study of kidney transplant recipient with SARS-CoV-2 infection. Using its own MiXCR run on the reads, TCRdb lists one record per CDR3 protein. The data show 250,000 or so distinct CDR3 sequences, with about 28% seen just once and about 7% held by the top ten. The specimen was a blood sample, collected at baseline and between days 110 and 120 from a kidney transplant recipient. Receptor source: a male patient aged 25 to 39 who had COVID-19 and was a kidney transplant recipient. Some T cells may be provided by the graft donor.

About this clonotype: A much larger clone lies one base from this, so it may be a read error. This chain joins TRBV27 and TRBJ1-5; tentative D call: TRBD1 (6 bases). The CDR3 runs 16 residues. The V end was cut by 0 bases, the J end by 6 bases, with 15 bases between. The V gene's germline CDR1 is MNHEY and CDR2 SMNVEV (reference sequence). The CDR3 DNA reads as TGTGCCAGCAGTTTATCGATTGGGGGGCACAGTCAGCCCCAGCATTTT. As protein: CASSLSIGGHSQPQHF.

The chain employs TRBV11-1 and TRBJ2-3; D is undetermined. The CDR3 has 15 residues. The ends were cut back, 7 bases at V and 1 base at J, with 15 bases in the middle. Germline V gives CDR1 SGHAT, CDR2 FQDESV (reference sequence). The CDR3 loop reads CASTRGRQRTDTQYF. In DNA, the CDR3 is TGTGCCAGCACCCGCGGACGCCAGCGCACAGATACGCAGTATTTT.

On this clonotype itself: A much larger clone sits a single nucleotide away, making a read error possible. V gene TRBV3-1 combines with J gene TRBJ2-2; 7 bases map to TRBD1. The V segment lost 0 bases and the J segment 4 bases; nucleotides outside the gene matches: 2. The CDR3 contains 15 residues. Germline CDR1 and CDR2: LGHDT and YNNKEL (reference sequence). The CDR3 region is CASSQDGTATGELFF. The CDR3 DNA follows: TGTGCCAGCAGCCAAGATGGGACAGCCACCGGGGAGCTGTTTTTT.

To note about this clonotype: Since a much larger clone is just one base distant, this may be a read error. This chain links TRBV9 with TRBJ2-7; D not certain. CDR3 length equals 14 residues. V was trimmed by 0 bases and J by 6 bases, leaving 13 bases between them. Germline V gene data show CDR1 as SGDLS and CDR2 as YYNGEE. The CDR3 spells CASSVGDTTCEQYF. Written as DNA, the CDR3 is TGTGCCAGCAGCGTAGGCGACACAACCTGCGAGCAGTACTTC.

Regarding this clonotype: The junction does not match germline at one end; this may be a read error. This rearrangement joins TRBV5-1 to TRBJ2-4; D might be TRBD2 (6 bases). This CDR3 region has 13 residues. The germline V gene has CDR1 SGHRS and CDR2 YFSETQ. CDR3 DNA: TGCGCCAGCAGCTTGGGTAGCGGTAGTGAGCAGCTCTTC. Protein sequence: CASSLGSGSEQLF. The full variable domain, its missing parts supplied by reference TRBV5-1 and TRBJ2-4, is KAGVTQTPRYLIKTRGQQVTLSCSPISGHRSVSWYQQTPGQGLQFLFEYFSETQRNKGNFPGRFSGRQFSNSRSEMNVSTLELGDSALYLCASSLGSGSEQLFGAGTRLSVL.

This clonotype was observed a few times. Compared with germline, one end of the junction differs, possibly owing to a read error. The chain links TRBV5-1 to TRBJ1-2, with D maybe TRBD1 (5 bases). Germline V gene data show CDR1 as SGHRS and CDR2 as YFSETQ. This CDR3 contains 16 residues. The CDR3 loop reads CASGGLSVRKTYGYTF. CDR3 in DNA: TGCGCCAGCGGGGGTTTATCGGTTCGAAAGACCTATGGCTACACTTTC.

Details on this clonotype: A much larger clonotype is one base distant, so this may be a read error. A read error is likely, as this CDR3 ends without the conserved phenylalanine or tryptophan. DNA for the CDR3: TGTGCCACCAGCAGAGATAAAGGCGGGCCTCAGTACCTC. This sequence encodes CATSRDKGGPQYL. The chain uses TRBV15 and TRBJ2-4; D perhaps matches TRBD2 (5 bases). The CDR3 consists of 13 residues. Germline V CDR1 and CDR2: LNHNV, YYDKDF (reference sequence). The V end lost 0 bases, the J end lost 12 bases, and 12 bases lay between the germline ends.

This clonotype was recorded at least ten times. The CDR3 region is CASSQSGTQETQYF. Here the CDR3 DNA reads TGTGCCAGCAGCCAATCCGGGACTCAAGAGACCCAGTACTTC. The chain combines TRBV7-9 with TRBJ2-5, with D tentatively TRBD2 (6 bases). Germline CDR1 and CDR2: SEHNR and FQNEAQ (reference sequence). Trimming took 5 bases from V and 2 from J, leaving 12 bases between them. This CDR3 spans 14 amino acids. The whole variable domain, filled in from reference TRBV7-9 and TRBJ2-5, reads DTGVSQNPRHKITKRGQNVTFRCDPISEHNRLYWYRQTLGQGPEFLTYFQNEAQLEKSRLLSDRFSAERPKGSFSTLEIQRTEQGDSAMYLCASSQSGTQETQYFGPGTRLLVL.

In this sample, this clonotype turned up many times. The gene calls are TRBV12-3 or TRBV12-4 and TRBJ1-1; TRBD1 might be the D (5 bases). V dropped 6 bases and J dropped 2 bases, with 10 bases sitting between them. The CDR3 covers 13 residues. CDR3 loop: CASSQDTNTEAFF. The CDR3 nucleotides read TGTGCCAGCAGCCAGGACACAAACACTGAAGCTTTCTTT.

This clonotype has ten or more counts. The chain links TRBV6-6 to TRBJ1-2; D is ambiguous. V lost 10 bases and J lost 5, with 5 bases in between. The CDR3 totals 9 residues. CDR1 is MNHNY and CDR2 is SVGAGI in the germline V gene (reference sequence). The CDR3 is CAIWYGYTF. CDR3 nucleotides: TGTGCCATCTGGTATGGCTACACCTTC.

This clonotype was counted many times. The chain couples TRBV12-3 or TRBV12-4 to TRBJ2-7; the D call may be TRBD1 or TRBD2 (5 bases each). This CDR3 contains 13 residues. Trimming took off 6 bases at V and 6 bases at J, with 15 bases between the two ends. CDR3 loop: CASSLLRDGEQYF. The CDR3 nucleotides are TGTGCCAGCAGCCTCCTCCGGGACGGCGAGCAGTACTTC.